Shown below are 16 T cell receptor beta chains from a single sample sequenced in a study of blood T cell repertoires in COVID-19. Here immunoSEQ multiplex PCR was the method, and the copy in TCRdb shows in-frame clones only, minus some. The data hold around 240,000 clones, with roughly 86% observed a single time. Sequencing used peripheral blood. The receptors derive from a woman aged 25 to 45 who had recovered from COVID-19.

The chain combines TRBV29-1 with TRBJ2-7; 9 positions match TRBD1. Germline V CDR1 and CDR2: SQVTM, ANQGSEA. The length of the CDR3 is 13 residues. The V gene end was trimmed by 6 bases and the J gene end by 0 bases; junction bases not matched to a gene: 3. The CDR3 is CSVRGQGSYEQYF. In nucleotides, the CDR3 is TGCAGCGTGAGGGGACAGGGCTCCTACGAGCAGTACTTC.

This chain links TRBV2 with TRBJ2-6; 10 bases are shared with TRBD1. The CDR3 consists of 17 residues. V lost 7 bases, J lost 3 bases, and 9 bases stayed unmatched. CDR1 SNHLY and CDR2 FYNNEI come from the germline V gene. The CDR3 spells CASNPRQGASGANVLTF. In DNA, the CDR3 is TGTGCCAGCAACCCAAGACAGGGGGCGAGTGGGGCCAACGTCCTGACTTTC.

J is TRBJ1-4 and V is TRBV5-4; the D gene is possibly TRBD1 (6 bases). There are 16 residues in the CDR3. V was trimmed by 1 base and J by 2 bases, leaving 12 bases between them. CDR1 SGHNT and CDR2 YYREEE come from the germline V gene (reference sequence). CDR3 sequence reads: CASSLSWGRTNEKLFF. The CDR3 nucleotides read TGTGCCAGCAGCTTGAGTTGGGGGCGGACTAATGAAAAACTGTTTTTT.

This chain links TRBV4-2 with TRBJ2-5, with TRBD2 matching 7 bases. The V and J ends lost 0 bases and 1 base, in that order; junction bases with no gene match: 2. From germline, CDR1 is LGHNA and CDR2 YNFKEQ. This CDR3 contains 15 residues. As DNA, the CDR3 is TGTGCCAGCAGCCAAGATCCTAGCGGCCAAGAGACCCAGTACTTC. Encoded protein: CASSQDPSGQETQYF.

This rearrangement joins TRBV6-2 or TRBV6-3 to TRBJ2-2; D remains ambiguous. Trimming took off 4 bases at V and 4 bases at J, with 10 bases between the two ends. Germline loops: CDR1 MNHEY, CDR2 SVGEGT. The CDR3 totals 14 residues. The DNA of the CDR3 is TGTGCCAGCAGTTTTCGAGACACCACCGGGGAGCTGTTTTTT. This translates into CASSFRDTTGELFF.

By share of the sample, this clone is medium-sized. J is TRBJ2-7 and V is TRBV10-3, with D perhaps matching TRBD1 (7 bases). V lost 6 bases and J lost 3, with 24 bases in between. Looked up from germline, CDR1 is ENHRY and CDR2 is SYGVKD. The CDR3 sequence is 17 residues long. The CDR3 DNA follows: TGTGCCATCAGCCTTAGCCGGCGGGACAGACTAGACTACGAGCAGTACTTC. Translating gives CAISLSRRDRLDYEQYF.

The genes are TRBV6-2 or TRBV6-3 and TRBJ2-1, with 8 bases that match TRBD2. Germline CDR1 and CDR2: MNHEY and SVGEGT. The CDR3 has 15 amino acids. J was trimmed by 4 bases and V by 3 bases; bases with no gene match: 5. The CDR3 reads CASSYVGGAYNEQFF. The DNA of the CDR3 is TGTGCCAGCAGTTATGTCGGGGGGGCGTACAATGAGCAGTTCTTC.

This clone was detected only once. This sequence joins TRBV28 and TRBJ1-3; D is unclear. V was shortened by 2 bases and J by 0 bases, with 11 bases between the two germline ends. The CDR3 sequence is 16 residues long. CDR1 is MDHEN, CDR2 SYDVKM, per germline. CDR3 sequence (DNA): TGTGCCAGCAGTTTACCTAAATCGAGCTCTGGAAACACCATATATTTT. Encoded protein: CASSLPKSSSGNTIYF.

Of note for this clone: At the DNA level, this CDR3 is encoded by other sequences in the same sample as well. This chain connects TRBV7-9 to TRBJ1-1, with 7 positions matching TRBD1. This CDR3 has 14 residues. Germline V gene lookup returns CDR1 SEHNR and CDR2 FQNEAQ (reference sequence). V gave up 3 bases and J gave up 3 bases; unmatched junction bases: 4. The CDR3, as DNA: TGTGCCAGCAGCTTGAGACAGGGTGACACTGAAGCTTTCTTT. It yields the protein CASSLRQGDTEAFF.

V usage is TRBV6-5 and J usage is TRBJ1-5, with TRBD1 as a possible D gene (6 bases). The length of the CDR3 is 15 residues. Deletions cut 5 bases from V and 0 bases from J, with 11 bases between. The germline V gene encodes CDR1 MNHEY and CDR2 SVGAGI. The CDR3 spells CASSRGTNSNQPQHF. The CDR3 region has the DNA TGTGCCAGCAGTCGAGGGACAAATAGCAATCAGCCCCAGCATTTT.

This sequence joins TRBV10-3 and TRBJ2-5; D unresolved. Per the germline V gene, CDR1 is ENHRY and CDR2 is SYGVKD. The CDR3 has 14 residues. Trimming shortened V by 1 base and J by 1 base, and 7 bases separated the two germline ends. The CDR3 coding sequence is TGTGCCATCAGTGAGTTGGCAGTCCAAGAGACCCAGTACTTC. This translates into CAISELAVQETQYF.

The chain has TRBV5-6 and TRBJ2-7; TRBD1 agrees at 9 bases. The CDR3 loop spans 15 amino acids. The J segment lost 4 bases and the V segment lost 2 bases, leaving 7 bases of the junction unmatched. Germline V CDR1 and CDR2: SGHDT, YYEEEE. The CDR3 spells CASSFTGTGTYEQYF. The CDR3 DNA reads TGTGCCAGCAGCTTTACCGGGACAGGGACATACGAGCAGTACTTC.

For the CDR3, the DNA is TGCGCCAGCAGCCAAGATAGTAGCGGGGGTTTCTACGAGCAGTACTTC. This sequence encodes CASSQDSSGGFYEQYF. The gene calls are TRBV4-1 and TRBJ2-7, with 9 nucleotides matching TRBD2. The ends lost 0 bases at V and 3 bases at J; junction bases unmatched: 6. Per the germline V gene, CDR1 is MGHRA and CDR2 is YSYEKL. This CDR3 has 16 amino acids.

This sequence joins TRBV5-1 and TRBJ2-5; a possible D gene is TRBD2 (6 bases). The CDR3 extends over 14 amino acids. Between the trimmed V and J ends, which lost 3 bases and 4 bases, there was a span of 13 bases. Per the germline V gene, CDR1 is SGHRS and CDR2 is YFSETQ. The DNA for the CDR3 is TGCGCCAGCAGCTCCGGGGACTTCGTAGAGACCCAGTACTTC. Encoded protein: CASSSGDFVETQYF. Supplemented by reference TRBV5-1 and TRBJ2-5, the full variable domain reads KAGVTQTPRYLIKTRGQQVTLSCSPISGHRSVSWYQQTPGQGLQFLFEYFSETQRNKGNFPGRFSGRQFSNSRSEMNVSTLELGDSALYLCASSSGDFVETQYFGPGTRLLVL.

With respect to this clone: Different DNA sequences within this sample yield the same CDR3. The rearrangement joins TRBV3-1 (or the pseudogene TRBV3-2) to TRBJ2-7, with 14 positions matching TRBD2. The junction had 8 bases not matched to a gene; V was cut back by 3 bases and J by 4 bases. CDR3 size: 17 residues. CDR1 LGHDT and CDR2 YNNKEL come from the germline V gene (reference sequence). The CDR3 DNA is TGTGCCAGCAGCCACGATCGAGGACTAGCGGGGGGATACGAGCAGTACTTC. Translating it yields CASSHDRGLAGGYEQYF.

Only a few counts were recorded for this clone. The rearrangement uses TRBV10-3 and TRBJ2-5; TRBD2 agrees at 9 bases. This CDR3 is built from 13 residues. Germline V gene lookup returns CDR1 ENHRY and CDR2 SYGVKD. V shed 6 bases, J shed 2 bases, and the junction held 1 base outside the gene matches. The chain's CDR3 is CAIRAGGQETQYF. The CDR3 DNA sequence: TGTGCCATCAGGGCGGGGGGGCAAGAGACCCAGTACTTC.